The clone carrying this TCR beta chain was seen just once. Its antigen is currently unknown. This sample stems from a study of T cell clones after liver transplantation. Study-wide context: A pre-transplant mixed lymphocyte reaction with TCRbeta sequencing defined graft-donor-reactive clones followed in post-transplant blood. Tolerant meant at least one year fully off immunosuppression without liver enzymes above twice normal.

Here immunoSEQ multiplex PCR was the method, and the copy in TCRdb shows in-frame clones only, minus some. The sample comprises 99,000 or so clones, roughly 80% of which are singletons, and 0.99% rests with the top ten. The CDR3 is made up of 19 amino acids. The ends were cut back, 3 bases at V and 8 bases at J, with 29 bases in the middle. CDR1 and CDR2 from the germline V gene are MNHEY and SMNVEV (reference sequence). Study outcomes and limitations: Low donor cell numbers restricted donor-reactive repertoire measurement in a couple of subjects.

Sorting of unstimulated PBMCs yielded separate CD3+CD4+ and CD3+CD8+ fractions. The V gene is TRBV27, the J gene TRBJ2-1; D may be TRBD2 (10 bases). This receptor was identified in a human donor who received a liver transplant. The input for sequencing was CD4+ T cells from blood, taken before liver transplant. Here the CDR3 reads CASSFRNRGQQREGHEQFF. CDR3 nucleotides: TGTGCCAGCAGTTTTAGGAACAGGGGGCAACAGCGGGAGGGCCATGAGCAGTTCTTC.